This T cell receptor beta chain was retrieved from a study of blood T cell repertoires in COVID-19. The overall study: COVID-19 samples from acute and convalescent phases originated in the United States, Italy and Spain. The analysed material was cDNA or gDNA that came from T cells, B-cell-depleted T cells, or PBMCs.

CDR1 WNHNN and CDR2 SYGVQD come from the germline V gene (reference sequence). The CDR3 contains 15 residues. V dropped 10 bases and J dropped 5; count of bases not matched to a gene: 11. Per the authors' pipeline: By means of reference gene primer amplification, nucleated cell counts were estimated. The repertoire was sequenced with immunoSEQ multiplex PCR; TCRdb's copy has only in-frame clones and lacks some. V and J calls and clone size are those listed in that table; D and trimming were worked out from the DNA. The sample holds approximately 330,000 clones, around 87% seen once. The chain combines TRBV10-1 with TRBJ1-5, with 10 positions matching TRBD1. Sequencing was performed on peripheral blood. This receptor was taken from a woman aged 50 to 60 with active or convalescent COVID-19. The CDR3 loop reads CATTAGTGEYQPQHF. CDR3 DNA: TGCGCCACCACCGCCGGGACAGGGGAATATCAGCCCCAGCATTTT.